A selection of T cell receptor beta chains follows, all from one sample in a study of identical twins. TCRdb independently ran MiXCR on the 5' RACE reads; one entry per CDR3 protein. Of 1.5 million to 2 million distinct CDR3 sequences detected, 32% appear once; the ten largest clones hold more than 0.25%. The sample comprised cord blood. These receptors all stem from a newborn girl in good health. Both conserved end residues are part of each CDR3. The order of the fields is CDR3 DNA, CDR3 protein, clone size, V gene, D gene, J gene. A D gene is named only where the DNA matches it firmly. Clone size is stated in some rows and not others, as once, few, many or a class when expanded.

CDR3 DNA: TGCGCCAGCAGCACGGACAGCCCCTACGAGCAGTACTTC; CDR3 protein: CASSTDSPYEQYF; clone size: many; V gene: TRBV5-1; D gene: -; J gene: TRBJ2-7
CDR3 DNA: TGTGCCCAAACGGCACCCGACAGGCCTCAAGAGACCCAGTACTTC; CDR3 protein: CAQTAPDRPQETQYF; clone size: -; V gene: TRBV6-5; D gene: -; J gene: TRBJ2-5
CDR3 DNA: TGTGCCAGCAGCTTTTGGTTGGGGCCCCAGCATTTT; CDR3 protein: CASSFWLGPQHF; clone size: -; V gene: TRBV5-6; D gene: -; J gene: TRBJ1-5
CDR3 DNA: TGTGCCGGCAGTGACGACCCTGCGACAGATACGCAGTATTTT; CDR3 protein: CAGSDDPATDTQYF; clone size: -; V gene: TRBV25-1; D gene: -; J gene: TRBJ2-3
CDR3 DNA: TGTGCCAGCAGCTTAGCCGAGTTCAATGAGCAGTTCTTC; CDR3 protein: CASSLAEFNEQFF; clone size: few; V gene: TRBV7-8; D gene: -; J gene: TRBJ2-1
CDR3 DNA: TGCGCCAGCAGCTTGCCTCAGACTAGCGGGAAGTTCAATAAGCAGTTCTTC; CDR3 protein: CASSLPQTSGKFNKQFF; clone size: once; V gene: TRBV5-1; D gene: TRBD2; J gene: TRBJ2-1
CDR3 DNA: TGTGCCAGCAGTTATACTAGCGGCAAAAACATTCAGTACTTC; CDR3 protein: CASSYTSGKNIQYF; clone size: -; V gene: TRBV7-2; D gene: TRBD2; J gene: TRBJ2-4
CDR3 DNA: TGTGCCAGTAGCCGGAGAACAAAGAGCTCCTACAATGAGCAGTACTTC; CDR3 protein: CASSRRTKSSYNEQYF; clone size: -; V gene: TRBV19; D gene: -; J gene: TRBJ2-7
CDR3 DNA: TGTGCCAGCAGTGGGCAAAAGTCCCTCAGTTATTCAGATACGCAGTATTTT; CDR3 protein: CASSGQKSLSYSDTQYF; clone size: -; V gene: TRBV28; D gene: -; J gene: TRBJ2-3
CDR3 DNA: TGTGCCAGCAGACTAGGAAGGAGCTATGGCTACACCTTC; CDR3 protein: CASRLGRSYGYTF; clone size: many; V gene: TRBV11-2; D gene: -; J gene: TRBJ1-2
CDR3 DNA: TGCAGTGCTAGAGATCAGAGTGAGCAGTTCTTC; CDR3 protein: CSARDQSEQFF; clone size: few; V gene: TRBV20-1; D gene: -; J gene: TRBJ2-1
CDR3 DNA: TGTGCCAGCAGTCTCTCCGACAGGGTGGGTGTGGAGACCCAGTACTTC; CDR3 protein: CASSLSDRVGVETQYF; clone size: once; V gene: TRBV28; D gene: TRBD1; J gene: TRBJ2-5
CDR3 DNA: TGTGCCAGCACCCGGGGACCCGGCCATAGCACCGGGGAGCTGTTTTTT; CDR3 protein: CASTRGPGHSTGELFF; clone size: -; V gene: TRBV6-6; D gene: -; J gene: TRBJ2-2
CDR3 DNA: TGCAGCGTTGACAAAGGGCAGGGGAGGAGAGGCTACACCTTC; CDR3 protein: CSVDKGQGRRGYTF; clone size: few; V gene: TRBV29-1; D gene: -; J gene: TRBJ1-2
CDR3 DNA: TGTGCCAGCAGTTTTGGGGCCAATTCACCCCTCCACTTT; CDR3 protein: CASSFGANSPLHF; clone size: many; V gene: TRBV12-3/TRBV12-4; D gene: -; J gene: TRBJ1-6
CDR3 DNA: TGTGCCAGCAGCTTTCACCGTGGGGCAACAGATACGCAGTATTTT; CDR3 protein: CASSFHRGATDTQYF; clone size: -; V gene: TRBV7-9; D gene: -; J gene: TRBJ2-3
CDR3 DNA: TGTGCCAGCAGTGAAGCTAGACCCACGGGTGAGCAGTTCTTC; CDR3 protein: CASSEARPTGEQFF; clone size: -; V gene: TRBV6-1; D gene: -; J gene: TRBJ2-1
CDR3 DNA: TGTGCCAGCAGCTTTAGGGTTACCTACAATGAGCAGTTCTTC; CDR3 protein: CASSFRVTYNEQFF; clone size: -; V gene: TRBV7-2; D gene: -; J gene: TRBJ2-1
CDR3 DNA: TGCAGCGTTGGGACCCGGGCTGCCTACAATGAGCAGTTCTTC; CDR3 protein: CSVGTRAAYNEQFF; clone size: -; V gene: TRBV29-1; D gene: -; J gene: TRBJ2-1
CDR3 DNA: TGTGCCAGCAGCTTCTGCCGGGGCTACACCTTC; CDR3 protein: CASSFCRGYTF; clone size: -; V gene: TRBV21-1; D gene: -; J gene: TRBJ1-2